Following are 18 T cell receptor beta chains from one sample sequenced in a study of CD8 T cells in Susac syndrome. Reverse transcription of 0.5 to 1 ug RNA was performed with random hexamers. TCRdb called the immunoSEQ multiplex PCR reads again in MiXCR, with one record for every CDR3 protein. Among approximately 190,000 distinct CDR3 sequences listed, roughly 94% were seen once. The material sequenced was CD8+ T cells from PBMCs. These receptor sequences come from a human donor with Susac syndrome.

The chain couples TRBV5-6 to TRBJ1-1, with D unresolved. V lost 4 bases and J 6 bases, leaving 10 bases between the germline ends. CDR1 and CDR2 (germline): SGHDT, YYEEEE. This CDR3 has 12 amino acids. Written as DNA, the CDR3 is TGTGCCAGCAGCGTCGGGAGTGCTGAAGCTTTCTTT. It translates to CASSVGSAEAFF.

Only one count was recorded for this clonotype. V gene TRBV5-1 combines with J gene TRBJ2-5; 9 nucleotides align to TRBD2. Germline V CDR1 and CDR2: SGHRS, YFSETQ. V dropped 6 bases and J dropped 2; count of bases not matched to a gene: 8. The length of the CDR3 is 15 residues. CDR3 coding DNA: TGCGCCAGCAAGTTCCAAGCGGGGGGACAAGAGACCCAGTACTTC. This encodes CASKFQAGGQETQYF.

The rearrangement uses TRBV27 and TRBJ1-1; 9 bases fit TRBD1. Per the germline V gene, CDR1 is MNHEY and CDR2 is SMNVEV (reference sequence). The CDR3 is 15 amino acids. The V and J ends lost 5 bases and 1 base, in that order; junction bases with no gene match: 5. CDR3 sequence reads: CASSVTGQGNTEAFF. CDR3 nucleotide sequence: TGTGCCAGCAGTGTAACGGGACAGGGGAACACTGAAGCTTTCTTT.

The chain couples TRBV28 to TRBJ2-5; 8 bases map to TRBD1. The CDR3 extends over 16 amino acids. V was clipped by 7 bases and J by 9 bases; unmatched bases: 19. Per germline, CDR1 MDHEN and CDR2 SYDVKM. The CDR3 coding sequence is TGTGCCAGCACCCGTGAGGACAGGGCGTTTGTGGAAGCCCAGTACTTC. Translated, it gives CASTREDRAFVEAQYF.

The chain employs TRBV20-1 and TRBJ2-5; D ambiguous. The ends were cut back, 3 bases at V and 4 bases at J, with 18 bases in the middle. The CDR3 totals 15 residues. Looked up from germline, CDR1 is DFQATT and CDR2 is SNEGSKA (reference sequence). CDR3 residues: CSASKAAEIAETQYF. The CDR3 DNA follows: TGCAGTGCTAGTAAGGCGGCCGAGATAGCAGAGACCCAGTACTTC.

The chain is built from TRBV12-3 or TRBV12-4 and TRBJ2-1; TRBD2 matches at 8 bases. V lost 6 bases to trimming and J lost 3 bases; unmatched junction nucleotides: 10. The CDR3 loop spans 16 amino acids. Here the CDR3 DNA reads TGTGCCAGCAGCGAGAGCGGGAGCGACTACTACAATGAGCAGTTCTTC. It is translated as CASSESGSDYYNEQFF.

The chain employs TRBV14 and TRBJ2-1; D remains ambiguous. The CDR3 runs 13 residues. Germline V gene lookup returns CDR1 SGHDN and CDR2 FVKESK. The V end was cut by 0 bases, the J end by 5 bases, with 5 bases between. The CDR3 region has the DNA TGTGCCAGCAGCCAAGACCGGGACAATGAGCAGTTCTTC. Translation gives CASSQDRDNEQFF.

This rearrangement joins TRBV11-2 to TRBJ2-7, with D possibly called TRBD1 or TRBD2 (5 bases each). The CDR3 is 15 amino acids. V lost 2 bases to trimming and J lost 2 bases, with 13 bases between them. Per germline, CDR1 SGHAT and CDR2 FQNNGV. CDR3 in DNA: TGTGCCAGCAGCTTATCGGTCGGGGCAGCCTACGAGCAGTACTTC. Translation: CASSLSVGAAYEQYF.

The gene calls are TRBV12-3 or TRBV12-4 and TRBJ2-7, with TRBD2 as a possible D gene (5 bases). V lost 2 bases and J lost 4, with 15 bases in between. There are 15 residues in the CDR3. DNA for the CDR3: TGTGCCAGCAGTTTACGAGCGGACCAAGATTACGAGCAGTACTTC. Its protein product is CASSLRADQDYEQYF.

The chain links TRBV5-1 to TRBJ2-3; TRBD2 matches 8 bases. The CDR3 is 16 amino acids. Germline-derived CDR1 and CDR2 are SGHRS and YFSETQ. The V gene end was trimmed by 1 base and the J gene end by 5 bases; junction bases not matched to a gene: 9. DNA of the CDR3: TGCGCCAGCAGCTTGTCGGTAGCGGGATATATAGATACGCAGTATTTT. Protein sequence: CASSLSVAGYIDTQYF. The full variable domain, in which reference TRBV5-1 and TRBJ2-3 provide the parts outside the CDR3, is KAGVTQTPRYLIKTRGQQVTLSCSPISGHRSVSWYQQTPGQGLQFLFEYFSETQRNKGNFPGRFSGRQFSNSRSEMNVSTLELGDSALYLCASSLSVAGYIDTQYFGPGTRLTVL.

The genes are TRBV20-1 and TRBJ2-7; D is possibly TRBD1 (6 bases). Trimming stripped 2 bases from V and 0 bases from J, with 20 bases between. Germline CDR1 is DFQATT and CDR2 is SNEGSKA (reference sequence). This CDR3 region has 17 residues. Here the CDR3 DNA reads TGCAGTGCTAGAAGAGAGAACAGGGTGCCCATCTCCTACGAGCAGTACTTC. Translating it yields CSARRENRVPISYEQYF.

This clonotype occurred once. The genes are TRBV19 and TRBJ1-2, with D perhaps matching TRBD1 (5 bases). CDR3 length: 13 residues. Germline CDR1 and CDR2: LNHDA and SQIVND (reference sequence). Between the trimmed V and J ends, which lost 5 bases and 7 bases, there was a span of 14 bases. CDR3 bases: TGTGCCAGTAGTCCTCGGGGCGGAGTTGGCTACACCTTC. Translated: CASSPRGGVGYTF.

The CDR3 coding sequence is TGTGCCTGGAGGTGGAGACTAGCGTCTAACTCCTACGAGCAGTACTTC. It yields the protein CAWRWRLASNSYEQYF. V usage is TRBV30 and J usage is TRBJ2-7, with 8 bases identical to TRBD2. Trimming cost V 3 bases and J 0 bases; bases outside gene matches: 10. The CDR3 is 16 amino acids. In germline, CDR1 is GTSNPN, CDR2 SVGIG (reference sequence).

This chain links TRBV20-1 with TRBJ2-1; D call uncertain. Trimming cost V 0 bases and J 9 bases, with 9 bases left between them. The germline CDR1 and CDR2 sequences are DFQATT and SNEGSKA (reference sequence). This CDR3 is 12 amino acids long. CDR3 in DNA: TGCAGTGCTAGAGACACTACGGGTGAGCAGTTCTTC. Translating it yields CSARDTTGEQFF.

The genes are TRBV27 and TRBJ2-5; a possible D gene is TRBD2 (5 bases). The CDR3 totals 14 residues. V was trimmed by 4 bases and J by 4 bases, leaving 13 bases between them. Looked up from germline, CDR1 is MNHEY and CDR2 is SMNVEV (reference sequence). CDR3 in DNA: TGTGCCAGCAGTTCCCCGGTTGCGGGAGAGACCCAGTACTTC. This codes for CASSSPVAGETQYF.

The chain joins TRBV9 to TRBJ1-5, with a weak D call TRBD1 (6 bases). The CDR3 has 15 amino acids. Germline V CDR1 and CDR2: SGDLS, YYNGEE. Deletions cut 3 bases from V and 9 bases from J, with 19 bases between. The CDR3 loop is CASSATGTRAGPQHF. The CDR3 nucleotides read TGTGCCAGCAGCGCCACCGGGACACGCGCGGGGCCCCAGCATTTT.

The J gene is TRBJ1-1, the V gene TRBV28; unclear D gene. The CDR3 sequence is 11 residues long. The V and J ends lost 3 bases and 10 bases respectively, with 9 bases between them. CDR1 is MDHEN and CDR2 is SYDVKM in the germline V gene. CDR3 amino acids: CASSFTGVAFF. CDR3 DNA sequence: TGTGCCAGCAGTTTTACGGGAGTAGCTTTCTTT.

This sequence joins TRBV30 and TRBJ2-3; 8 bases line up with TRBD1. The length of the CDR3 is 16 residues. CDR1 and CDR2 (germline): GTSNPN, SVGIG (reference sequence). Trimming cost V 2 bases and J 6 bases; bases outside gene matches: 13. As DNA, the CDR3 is TGTGCCTGGAGTACGGGGAGGACAGGGTTGGGGGATACGCAGTATTTT. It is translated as CAWSTGRTGLGDTQYF. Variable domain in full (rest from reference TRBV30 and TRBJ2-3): SQTIHQWPATLVQPVGSPLSLECTVEGTSNPNLYWYRQAAGRGLQLLFYSVGIGQISSEVPQNLSASRPQDRQFILSSKKLLLSDSGFYLCAWSTGRTGLGDTQYFGPGTRLTVL.